This paragraph covers one T cell receptor (beta chain) sequence. The antigen remains unidentified. This specimen belongs to a study of T cell responses to AZD1222 COVID-19 vaccine. Study outcomes and limitations: Most donors were white British, females outnumbered males, and clonal diversity was possibly underestimated. Breadth and depth of Spike-specific TCRs rose after two AZD1222 doses. Baseline serology detected seropositivity in only 6 or 7 AZD1222 recipients. Researchers took repertoire samples only after the peak T cell response had come.

Profiled with immunoSEQ multiplex PCR; TCRdb holds only in-frame clones, not every one. This sample has some 70,000 clones; over 70% occur once, and the top ten carry around an eighth. This material consisted of peripheral blood, taken 28 days after the second AZD1222 dose. The receptor was derived from an adult who received the AZD1222 COVID-19 vaccine.

In DNA, the CDR3 is TGTGCCAGTAAGGTGAACACCGGGGAGCTGTTTTTT. Its translation is CASKVNTGELFF. The rearrangement uses TRBV19 and TRBJ2-2; no definite D call. Germline values: CDR1 LNHDA, CDR2 SQIVND (reference sequence). There are 12 residues in the CDR3. Deletions cut 7 bases from V and 1 base from J, with 4 bases between.